The next 2 T cell receptor beta chains were all read from a single sample in a study of blood T cells in healthy people across ages. A sample-barcoded 5' primer and a J-beta primer mix were used in a second PCR of about 6 to 12 cycles. TCRdb redid the calling of the 5' RACE reads with MiXCR, one entry per CDR3 protein. The data hold fewer than 950,000 distinct CDR3 sequences, with 36% observed a single time. The sample was blood. The receptors shown here come from a man younger than 35 in good health.

The chain recombines TRBV20-1 with TRBJ2-1; either TRBD1 or TRBD2 may fit D (6 bases each). CDR1 is DFQATT, CDR2 SNEGSKA, per germline (reference sequence). The CDR3 totals 14 residues. With 6 bases removed from V and 3 bases from J, the gap between germline ends came to 15 bases. The CDR3 here is CSAPEGGIYNEQFF. The CDR3 DNA sequence: TGCAGTGCCCCGGAGGGGGGAATCTACAATGAGCAGTTCTTC.

The chain has TRBV12-3 or TRBV12-4 and TRBJ2-1; D not resolved. This CDR3 spans 17 amino acids. Trimming took 4 bases from V and 3 from J, leaving 19 bases between them. The CDR3 reads CASSSPPRTELYNEQFF. Here the CDR3 DNA reads TGTGCCAGCAGTTCCCCGCCGCGGACGGAGCTCTACAATGAGCAGTTCTTC.